These 5 T cell receptor beta chains share one sample of origin, sequenced in a study of T-cell memory formation after mild COVID-19. TCRdb independently ran MiXCR on the 5' RACE reads; one entry per CDR3 protein. The sample contains 200,000 to 250,000 distinct CDR3 sequences, around 10% of which appear only once. Sequenced input: PBMCs or a T cell subset sorted from them (not recorded which). These receptors were obtained from a man younger than 30 who had mild COVID-19 (a few samples of this study predate the infection). Cell type and time point are not known.

This clonotype was seen a handful of times. The V call is TRBV4-1, the J call TRBJ1-1, with TRBD1 as a possible D gene (6 bases). The CDR3 has 16 amino acids. Germline loops: CDR1 MGHRA, CDR2 YSYEKL. V was pared by 3 bases and J by 4 bases, with 18 bases between. The CDR3 DNA sequence: TGCGCCAGCAGCCAGAAGACGGGCAGGGGTCGCACTGAAGCTTTCTTT. Protein sequence: CASSQKTGRGRTEAFF.

This clonotype was found many times. The rearrangement joins TRBV6-6 to TRBJ2-3; 9 bases fit TRBD1. After removal of 9 bases from V and 0 bases from J, the junction contained 4 bases not matched to a gene. This CDR3 region has 14 residues. Germline V gene sequence: CDR1 MNHNY, CDR2 SVGAGI (reference sequence). This chain's CDR3 is CASRDRASTDTQYF. In DNA form, the CDR3 reads TGTGCCAGTCGGGACAGGGCTAGCACAGATACGCAGTATTTT.

This clonotype has ten or more counts. The CDR3 spells CASSYSTSGGTDTQYF. The CDR3 DNA follows: TGTGCCAGCAGTTACTCGACTAGCGGGGGCACAGATACGCAGTATTTT. The V call is TRBV6-5, the J call TRBJ2-3, with 11 bases aligning to TRBD2. With V trimmed by 0 bases and J by 1 base, 0 bases remained unmatched. This CDR3 contains 16 residues. Germline lookup yields CDR1 MNHEY and CDR2 SVGAGI.

This clonotype was seen more than once but under ten times. CDR3: CASSQVHKEKLFF. CDR3 sequence (DNA): TGTGCCAGCAGCCAAGTCCATAAGGAAAAACTGTTTTTT. This sequence joins TRBV3-1 and TRBJ1-4; D is uncertain. Germline values: CDR1 LGHDT, CDR2 YNNKEL (reference sequence). V dropped 1 base and J dropped 8 bases, with 8 bases sitting between them. CDR3 length: 13 residues.

V and J are TRBV24-1 and TRBJ1-5; 7 positions agree with TRBD1. The V segment lost 0 bases and the J segment 2 bases; nucleotides outside the gene matches: 3. The germline gives CDR1 KGHDR, CDR2 SFDVKD. The CDR3 totals 16 residues. The CDR3, as DNA: TGTGCCACCAGTGATTTGGGAGACAGGGGCAATCAGCCCCAGCATTTT. Encoded protein: CATSDLGDRGNQPQHF.